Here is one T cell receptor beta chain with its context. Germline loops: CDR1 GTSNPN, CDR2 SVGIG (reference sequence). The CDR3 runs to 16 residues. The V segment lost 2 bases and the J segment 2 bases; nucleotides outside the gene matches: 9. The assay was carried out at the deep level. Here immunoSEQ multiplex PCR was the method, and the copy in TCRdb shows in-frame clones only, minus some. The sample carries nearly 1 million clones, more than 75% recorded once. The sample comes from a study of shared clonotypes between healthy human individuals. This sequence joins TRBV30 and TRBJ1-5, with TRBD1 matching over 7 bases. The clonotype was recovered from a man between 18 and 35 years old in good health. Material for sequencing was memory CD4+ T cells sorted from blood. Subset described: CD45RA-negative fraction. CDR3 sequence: CAWSHRQGTGNQPQHF. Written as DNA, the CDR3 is TGTGCCTGGAGTCACCGACAGGGCACAGGCAATCAGCCCCAGCATTTT.